Shown below are 27 T cell receptor beta chains from a single sample sequenced in a study of cytomegalovirus exposure and HLA in healthy donors. With 60 Vbeta and 13 Jbeta primers, the PCR was carried out. Using immunoSEQ multiplex PCR, the repertoire was profiled, and TCRdb retains in-frame clones only, with some absent. This sample yields some 130,000 clones, of which less than 80% are seen a single time; about 6.8% belongs to the top ten. Sequenced: PBMCs. These receptor sequences come from a man aged 35 to 55 in good health and CMV-seropositive.

V and J are TRBV2 and TRBJ2-1; D is possibly TRBD1 (6 bases). Germline V gene lookup returns CDR1 SNHLY and CDR2 FYNNEI. The CDR3 extends over 15 amino acids. V was pared by 7 bases and J by 4 bases, with 17 bases between. The CDR3: CASILGAPEYNEQFF. Here the CDR3 DNA reads TGTGCCAGCATATTGGGGGCCCCGGAATACAATGAGCAGTTCTTC. The full variable domain, with the rest looked up from reference TRBV2 and TRBJ2-1, is EPEVTQTPSHQVTQMGQEVILRCVPISNHLYFYWYRQILGQKVEFLVSFYNNEISEKSEIFDDQFSVERPDGSNFTLKIRSTKLEDSAMYFCASILGAPEYNEQFFGPGTRLTVL.

This clone was seen more than once but under ten times. The chain employs TRBV9 and TRBJ2-7; 7 bases align to TRBD1. This CDR3 has 15 amino acids. The germline V gene has CDR1 SGDLS and CDR2 YYNGEE. The V gene end was trimmed by 3 bases and the J gene end by 1 base; junction bases not matched to a gene: 7. Here the CDR3 DNA reads TGTGCCAGCAGCGCTCGTCCGGGACAGTCCTACGAGCAGTACTTC. Translating gives CASSARPGQSYEQYF.

The CDR3 spells CASTPGGQGGEKLFF. The CDR3 coding sequence is TGTGCCAGCACCCCAGGGGGACAGGGTGGCGAAAAACTGTTTTTT. This rearrangement joins TRBV28 to TRBJ1-4, with 9 bases aligning to TRBD1. Germline V gives CDR1 MDHEN, CDR2 SYDVKM. Trimming took 7 bases from V and 8 from J; bases not matched to a gene: 11. The CDR3 covers 15 residues. Based on the CDR3 plus reference TRBV28 and TRBJ1-4, the full variable domain is DVKVTQSSRYLVKRTGEKVFLECVQDMDHENMFWYRQDPGLGLRLIYFSYDVKMKEKGDIPEGYSVSREKKERFSLILESASTNQTSMYLCASTPGGQGGEKLFFGSGTQLSVL.

The gene calls are TRBV21-1 and TRBJ1-1. TRBV21-1 is designated a pseudogene. The CDR3 loop spans 18 amino acids. The CDR3 sequence is CASSKPSPVGGLNTEAFF. In nucleotides, the CDR3 is TGTGCCAGCAGCAAACCCTCTCCGGTCGGAGGTTTGAACACTGAAGCTTTCTTT.

The chain uses TRBV7-2 and TRBJ1-1; 9 nucleotides match TRBD1. Unmatched junction bases numbered 10, after V lost 4 bases and J lost 10 bases. The CDR3 has 14 residues. The germline V gene encodes CDR1 SGHTA and CDR2 FQGNSA. CDR3: CASSSRQGVFLAFF. Here the CDR3 DNA reads TGTGCCAGCAGCTCCCGACAGGGGGTGTTTTTAGCTTTCTTT.

This clone has a handful of counts. CDR3 sequence reads: CASSFDGFEQYF. CDR3 DNA sequence: TGCGCCAGCAGCTTTGACGGGTTCGAGCAGTACTTC. The chain couples TRBV5-1 to TRBJ2-7; D remains unclear. The CDR3 loop spans 12 amino acids. The V and J ends lost 2 bases and 6 bases respectively, with 9 bases between them. Germline CDR1 SGHRS, CDR2 YFSETQ.

This sequence joins TRBV5-1 and TRBJ2-1; tentative D call: TRBD1 (6 bases). The germline CDR1 and CDR2 sequences are SGHRS and YFSETQ. The CDR3 is 13 amino acids. Deletions cut 4 bases from V and 9 bases from J, with 14 bases between. CDR3 sequence: CASSQGPMGEQFF. CDR3 sequence (DNA): TGCGCCAGCAGCCAGGGGCCTATGGGTGAGCAGTTCTTC.

This clone was seen a handful of times. V and J are TRBV11-2 and TRBJ2-5; D unresolved. Germline V gene data show CDR1 as SGHAT and CDR2 as FQNNGV. Trimming removed 5 bases at V and 2 bases at J, with 18 bases between. The CDR3 covers 16 residues. In DNA, the CDR3 is TGTGCCAGCAGCGATAGAGGTAGAATGCTACAAGAGACCCAGTACTTC. Encoded protein: CASSDRGRMLQETQYF.

The chain combines TRBV19 with TRBJ2-7; 8 bases are a match to TRBD1. J gave up 2 bases and V 8 bases, and 11 bases lay outside the gene matches. The germline V gene encodes CDR1 LNHDA and CDR2 SQIVND (reference sequence). The CDR3 spans 15 residues. CDR3 in DNA: TGTGCCAGTGGTACCGGGACAGGATTTACCTACGAGCAGTACTTC. This encodes CASGTGTGFTYEQYF.

This clone was observed at least ten times. The chain couples TRBV5-6 to TRBJ2-3, with 7 nucleotides matching TRBD2. Germline CDR1 reads SGHDT; CDR2 reads YYEEEE. This CDR3 is built from 19 residues. V shed 0 bases, J shed 2 bases, and the junction held 15 bases outside the gene matches. The CDR3 reads CASSLAVPSAGAFTDTQYF. The CDR3 DNA reads as TGTGCCAGCAGCTTGGCAGTCCCCTCGGCGGGAGCGTTCACAGATACGCAGTATTTT.

V and J are TRBV5-1 and TRBJ2-5, with unresolved D. CDR1 is SGHRS, CDR2 YFSETQ, per germline. Trimming cost V 3 bases and J 9 bases, with 9 bases left between them. This CDR3 comprises 11 residues. The CDR3 bases are TGCGCCAGCAGCTCCCCTAGTGCCCAGTACTTC. It yields the protein CASSSPSAQYF.

The chain uses TRBV10-3 and TRBJ1-2; 9 positions match TRBD1. The CDR3 totals 14 residues. V was pared by 2 bases and J by 8 bases, with 6 bases of the junction left unmatched. Germline V lookup: CDR1 ENHRY, CDR2 SYGVKD. The CDR3 sequence is CAISERGQGGGYTF. DNA of the CDR3: TGTGCCATCAGTGAGAGGGGACAGGGCGGCGGCTACACCTTC.

This sequence joins TRBV27 and TRBJ2-7; D possibly corresponds to TRBD2 (5 bases). Trimming removed 1 base at V and 2 bases at J, with 9 bases between. CDR1 and CDR2 from the germline V gene are MNHEY and SMNVEV (reference sequence). This CDR3 has 14 amino acids. For the CDR3, the DNA is TGTGCCAGCAGTTTATGGGTCGGGACCTACGAGCAGTACTTC. This translates into CASSLWVGTYEQYF.

This rearrangement joins TRBV30 to TRBJ1-1; D may be TRBD1 (6 bases). Trimming shortened V by 1 base and J by 0 bases, and 9 bases separated the two germline ends. This CDR3 has 14 amino acids. In germline, CDR1 is GTSNPN, CDR2 SVGIG (reference sequence). This CDR3 is CAWSAGTLNTEAFF. CDR3 coding DNA: TGTGCCTGGAGTGCGGGGACACTGAACACTGAAGCTTTCTTT.

V is TRBV30 and J is TRBJ1-3; D gene ambiguous. CDR3 length equals 15 residues. CDR1 and CDR2 from the germline V gene are GTSNPN and SVGIG (reference sequence). V lost 5 bases and J lost 0, with 14 bases in between. CDR3 residues: CAWCLSTHSGNTIYF. Written as DNA, the CDR3 is TGTGCCTGGTGTCTATCCACCCACTCTGGAAACACCATATATTTT.

The V call is TRBV10-3, the J call TRBJ2-7, with a tentative D call TRBD1 (5 bases). CDR3 length: 13 amino acids. V was pared by 0 bases and J by 2 bases, with 5 bases between. In germline, CDR1 is ENHRY, CDR2 SYGVKD. The CDR3 bases are TGTGCCATCAGTGAGTCGGGGCCCTACGAGCAGTACTTC. Protein sequence: CAISESGPYEQYF.

V is TRBV27 and J is TRBJ2-1; 11 bases fit TRBD2. This CDR3 has 16 amino acids. Germline CDR1 and CDR2: MNHEY and SMNVEV (reference sequence). Trimming removed 5 bases from V and 1 base from J; junction bases left unmatched: 4. CDR3 sequence: CASSPWTSGSYNEQFF. The CDR3 coding sequence is TGTGCCAGCAGTCCCTGGACTAGCGGGTCCTACAATGAGCAGTTCTTC.

The chain uses TRBV28 and TRBJ1-3; D gene uncertain. Germline V CDR1 and CDR2: MDHEN, SYDVKM. The CDR3 runs to 15 residues. Trimming pared 5 bases from V and 3 bases from J, leaving 14 bases between. The chain's CDR3 is CASSPPPGSGNTIYF. Here the CDR3 DNA reads TGTGCCAGCAGTCCGCCCCCGGGTAGTGGAAACACCATATATTTT.

The V gene is TRBV19, the J gene TRBJ1-3; D is possibly TRBD1 (5 bases). CDR1 is LNHDA, CDR2 SQIVND, per germline (reference sequence). The CDR3 runs to 13 residues. V lost 5 bases and J lost 5, with 10 bases in between. CDR3 in amino acids: CASSLTERNTIYF. The CDR3 nucleotides are TGTGCCAGTAGTCTGACAGAGAGAAACACCATATATTTT. The complete variable domain, with remaining parts taken from reference TRBV19 and TRBJ1-3, reads DGGITQSPKYLFRKEGQNVTLSCEQNLNHDAMYWYRQDPGQGLRLIYYSQIVNDFQKGDIAEGYSVSREKKESFPLTVTSAQKNPTAFYLCASSLTERNTIYFGEGSWLTVV.

The chain links TRBV30 to TRBJ1-1, with TRBD1 as a possible D gene (6 bases). The CDR3 totals 13 residues. The germline V gene has CDR1 GTSNPN and CDR2 SVGIG (reference sequence). V was clipped by 5 bases and J by 2 bases, with 12 bases between them. Here the CDR3 reads CAWGTGLNTEAFF. CDR3 in DNA: TGTGCCTGGGGCACAGGGCTTAACACTGAAGCTTTCTTT.

In DNA form, the CDR3 reads TGTGCCAGCAGTTTCGAGAGGGAGGGCCGGAATGAGCAGTTCTTC. The encoded protein is CASSFEREGRNEQFF. The chain joins TRBV27 to TRBJ2-1; the match to TRBD2 covers 7 bases. V was pared by 3 bases and J by 7 bases, with 9 bases of the junction left unmatched. The germline V gene encodes CDR1 MNHEY and CDR2 SMNVEV (reference sequence). This CDR3 is 15 amino acids long.

A note on this clone: A read error may produce the germline difference seen at one junction end. The chain combines TRBV7-9 with TRBJ2-7; TRBD1 might be the D (5 bases). CDR3 size: 14 residues. Germline CDR1 SEHNR, CDR2 FQNEAQ (reference sequence). The CDR3 DNA reads TGTTCCAGCAGCTATGCCAGGGATGACTACGAGCAGTACTTC. Its protein product is CSSSYARDDYEQYF.

This sequence joins TRBV6-6 and TRBJ2-3; D might be TRBD1 (6 bases). V gave up 6 bases and J gave up 2 bases, with 12 bases separating them. CDR3 length equals 14 residues. Looked up from germline, CDR1 is MNHNY and CDR2 is SVGAGI (reference sequence). The CDR3 DNA reads as TGTGCCAGCAGCCCGGGACAAAACACAGATACGCAGTATTTT. Translated: CASSPGQNTDTQYF.

The V gene is TRBV11-2, the J gene TRBJ1-2, with D perhaps TRBD1 (5 bases). The CDR3 totals 15 residues. V gave up 5 bases and J gave up 5 bases, with 18 bases separating them. From germline, CDR1 is SGHAT and CDR2 FQNNGV. CDR3: CASSPSTTVYYGYTF. In DNA, the CDR3 is TGTGCCAGCAGCCCCAGTACGACAGTTTATTATGGCTACACCTTC. Looking up the rest from reference TRBV11-2 and TRBJ1-2 gives the full variable domain: EAGVAQSPRYKIIEKRQSVAFWCNPISGHATLYWYQQILGQGPKLLIQFQNNGVVDDSQLPKDRFSAERLKGVDSTLKIQPAKLEDSAVYLCASSPSTTVYYGYTFGSGTRLTVV.

This chain links TRBV9 with TRBJ2-6; TRBD1 might be the D (5 bases). The CDR3 runs to 15 residues. The germline CDR1 and CDR2 sequences are SGDLS and YYNGEE. V was shortened by 4 bases and J by 1 base, with 9 bases between the two germline ends. The CDR3 loop reads CASSPQGSGANVLTF. CDR3 coding DNA: TGTGCCAGCAGCCCCCAGGGTTCTGGGGCCAACGTCCTGACTTTC.

V usage is TRBV10-3 and J usage is TRBJ2-3, with 8 bases that match TRBD1. Trimming removed 4 bases from V and 0 bases from J; junction bases left unmatched: 6. This CDR3 is built from 16 residues. Germline V gives CDR1 ENHRY, CDR2 SYGVKD. Here the CDR3 reads CAISGDRGLSTDTQYF. In DNA form, the CDR3 reads TGTGCCATCAGTGGCGACAGGGGCTTAAGCACAGATACGCAGTATTTT.

This chain joins TRBV5-5 and TRBJ2-7, with D maybe TRBD1 (6 bases). The CDR3 sequence is 17 residues long. From germline, CDR1 is SGHKS and CDR2 YYEKEE (reference sequence). The germline V and J ends were trimmed by 1 base and 0 bases, with 17 bases remaining between them. In DNA form, the CDR3 reads TGTGCCAGCAGCTTGTCAAACAGGGCGATGGGCTCCTACGAGCAGTACTTC. It yields the protein CASSLSNRAMGSYEQYF. Supplemented by reference TRBV5-5 and TRBJ2-7, the full variable domain reads DAGVTQSPTHLIKTRGQQVTLRCSPISGHKSVSWYQQVLGQGPQFIFQYYEKEERGRGNFPDRFSARQFPNYSSELNVNALLLGDSALYLCASSLSNRAMGSYEQYFGPGTRLTVT.